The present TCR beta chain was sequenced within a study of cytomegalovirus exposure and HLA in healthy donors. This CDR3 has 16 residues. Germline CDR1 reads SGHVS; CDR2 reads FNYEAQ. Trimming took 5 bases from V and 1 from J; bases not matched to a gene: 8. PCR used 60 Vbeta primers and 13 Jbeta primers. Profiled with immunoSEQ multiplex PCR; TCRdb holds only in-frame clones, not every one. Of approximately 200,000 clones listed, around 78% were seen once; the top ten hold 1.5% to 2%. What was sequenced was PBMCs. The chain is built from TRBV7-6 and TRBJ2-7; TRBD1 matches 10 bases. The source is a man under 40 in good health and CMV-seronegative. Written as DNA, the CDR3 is TGTGCCAGCAGCGGTCCTGGACAGGGGGTTTCCTACGAGCAGTACTTC. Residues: CASSGPGQGVSYEQYF.